This entry lists 21 T cell receptor beta chains sequenced from one sample in a study of shared clonotypes between healthy human individuals. The naive CD8 subset, CD45RO-negative cells positively selected for CCR7, excluded terminally differentiated effector memory CD45RA+ cells. Sequenced by immunoSEQ multiplex PCR; TCRdb stores in-frame clones only, minus some. Altogether about 2.1 million clones are present, just under 95% being singletons, with the ten largest covering around 1.7%. Sequenced input: naive CD8+ T cells from PBMCs. The receptors were gathered from a man younger than 35 in good health. Some clones in this sample may be carry-over from other donors' samples.

The V and J genes are TRBV9 and TRBJ2-3; 7 bases align to TRBD1. The length of the CDR3 is 15 residues. Trimming cost V 3 bases and J 2 bases; bases outside gene matches: 6. Germline loops: CDR1 SGDLS, CDR2 YYNGEE. CDR3 protein: CASSAGTAPTDTQYF. DNA for the CDR3: TGTGCCAGCAGCGCTGGGACAGCCCCCACAGATACGCAGTATTTT.

V gene TRBV7-3 combines with J gene TRBJ2-5; perhaps TRBD2 as D (6 bases). The CDR3 runs 14 residues. The germline gives CDR1 SGHTA, CDR2 FQGTGA. The germline V and J ends were trimmed by 5 bases and 3 bases, with 13 bases remaining between them. DNA for the CDR3: TGTGCCAGCAGCCCCGCGGGGCGTGAAGAGACCCAGTACTTC. This encodes CASSPAGREETQYF. Variable domain in full (rest from reference TRBV7-3 and TRBJ2-5): GAGVSQTPSNKVTEKGKYVELRCDPISGHTALYWYRQSLGQGPEFLIYFQGTGAADDSGLPNDRFFAVRPEGSVSTLKIQRTERGDSAVYLCASSPAGREETQYFGPGTRLLVL.

The V and J genes are TRBV5-1 and TRBJ2-7; TRBD2 matches 14 bases. V trimming: 4 bases; J trimming: 3 bases; junction bases outside the gene matches: 9. The CDR3 has 17 residues. The germline gives CDR1 SGHRS, CDR2 YFSETQ. DNA for the CDR3: TGCGCCAGCAGCCAGGGACTAGCGGGAGTGCTTGACTACGAGCAGTACTTC. Residues: CASSQGLAGVLDYEQYF.

The rearrangement joins TRBV4-3 to TRBJ2-1, with no clear D. V lost 0 bases, J lost 0 bases, and 9 bases lay in between. CDR3 length: 16 amino acids. Germline CDR1 reads LGHNA; CDR2 reads YSLEER. The DNA for the CDR3 is TGCGCCAGCAGCCAAGACATGTCGAGCTCCTACAATGAGCAGTTCTTC. It translates to CASSQDMSSSYNEQFF.

J is TRBJ2-3 and V is TRBV15, with 14 positions matching TRBD2. Germline lookup yields CDR1 LNHNV and CDR2 YYDKDF (reference sequence). The trim removed 5 bases at V and 0 bases at J, leaving 10 bases unmatched. The CDR3 has 19 amino acids. In DNA, the CDR3 is TGTGCCACCAGCGTGGGACTAGCGGGAGTCCAGCCCAGCACAGATACGCAGTATTTT. Protein: CATSVGLAGVQPSTDTQYF.

In this sample, this clone turned up a few times. The chain has TRBV6-6 and TRBJ2-7, with D perhaps matching TRBD1 or TRBD2 (5 bases each). This CDR3 has 13 residues. Trimming stripped 7 bases from V and 6 bases from J, with 16 bases between. The germline V gene has CDR1 MNHNY and CDR2 SVGAGI (reference sequence). The CDR3 is CASNSGQRGEQYF. The DNA for the CDR3 is TGTGCCAGCAACTCGGGGCAGAGAGGCGAGCAGTACTTC.

The chain is built from TRBV11-2 and TRBJ2-1; tentative D call: TRBD1 (6 bases). Germline CDR1 and CDR2: SGHAT and FQNNGV. This CDR3 spans 16 amino acids. Trimming stripped 1 base from V and 4 bases from J, with 14 bases between. CDR3 bases: TGTGCCAGCAGCTTAGTCGACAGGCGCCGGTACAATGAGCAGTTCTTC. It yields the protein CASSLVDRRRYNEQFF. The variable domain in full, with the rest retrieved from reference TRBV11-2 and TRBJ2-1, is EAGVAQSPRYKIIEKRQSVAFWCNPISGHATLYWYQQILGQGPKLLIQFQNNGVVDDSQLPKDRFSAERLKGVDSTLKIQPAKLEDSAVYLCASSLVDRRRYNEQFFGPGTRLTVL.

The rearrangement joins TRBV2 to TRBJ2-7; 13 bases agree with TRBD2. The length of the CDR3 is 16 residues. In germline, CDR1 is SNHLY, CDR2 FYNNEI. Trimming took 4 bases from V and 6 from J; bases not matched to a gene: 9. The CDR3 coding sequence is TGTGCCAGCAGTGTTACTAGCGGGAGGGCTTCGGGCGAGCAGTACTTC. Translating gives CASSVTSGRASGEQYF.

This rearrangement joins TRBV11-3 to TRBJ2-2, with D unclear. With 1 base removed from V and 5 bases from J, the gap between germline ends came to 5 bases. The CDR3 sequence is 13 residues long. CDR1 is SGHNT, CDR2 YENEEA, per germline. CDR3 sequence (DNA): TGTGCCAGCAGCTTAGCACGGACCGGGGAGCTGTTTTTT. The encoded protein is CASSLARTGELFF.

V usage is TRBV6-5 and J usage is TRBJ2-5; 8 bases are shared with TRBD2. CDR3 length equals 15 residues. V was clipped by 1 base and J by 5 bases; unmatched bases: 6. The germline V gene has CDR1 MNHEY and CDR2 SVGAGI. The CDR3 sequence: CASSYYGGAPETQYF. CDR3 coding DNA: TGTGCCAGCAGTTACTACGGGGGGGCGCCTGAGACCCAGTACTTC.

As for this clone: Other DNA sequences from this sample encode an identical CDR3 as well. The rearrangement uses TRBV27 and TRBJ1-3; no clear D gene. The germline gives CDR1 MNHEY, CDR2 SMNVEV (reference sequence). Trimming left V 6 bases short and J 7 bases short, with 7 bases between. The CDR3 runs 11 residues. The CDR3 is CASSFGNTIYF. As DNA, the CDR3 is TGTGCCAGCAGCTTTGGGAACACCATATATTTT.

Concerning this clone itself: At the DNA level, this CDR3 is encoded by other sequences in the same sample as well. The rearrangement links TRBV9 to TRBJ2-1, with 10 bases identical to TRBD2. V dropped 3 bases and J dropped 4; count of bases not matched to a gene: 4. CDR1 is SGDLS and CDR2 is YYNGEE in the germline V gene. This CDR3 contains 15 residues. CDR3 DNA: TGTGCCAGCAGCGCGAGCGGGAGGGGTTACAATGAGCAGTTCTTC. Translation gives CASSASGRGYNEQFF.

V is TRBV28 and J is TRBJ2-4; possibly TRBD1 or TRBD2 for D (6 bases each). Trimming removed 7 bases at V and 7 bases at J, with 11 bases between. This CDR3 contains 12 residues. Germline V gives CDR1 MDHEN, CDR2 SYDVKM. CDR3 sequence (DNA): TGTGCCAGCAACCAAGGGGGGAACATTCAGTACTTC. Translated: CASNQGGNIQYF. Drawing the rest from reference TRBV28 and TRBJ2-4, the complete variable domain is DVKVTQSSRYLVKRTGEKVFLECVQDMDHENMFWYRQDPGLGLRLIYFSYDVKMKEKGDIPEGYSVSREKKERFSLILESASTNQTSMYLCASNQGGNIQYFGAGTRLSVL.

The chain combines TRBV7-3 with TRBJ1-2, with D possibly TRBD1 on 6 matching bases. Trimming pared 5 bases from V and 4 bases from J, leaving 17 bases between. In germline, CDR1 is SGHTA, CDR2 FQGTGA. The CDR3 runs to 15 residues. The CDR3 sequence: CASSPLGGTVYGYTF. The CDR3 nucleotides read TGTGCCAGCAGCCCATTAGGGGGGACGGTCTATGGCTACACCTTC.

This sequence joins TRBV7-2 and TRBJ2-7, with D possibly being TRBD1 or TRBD2 (5 bases each). The V end lost 4 bases, the J end lost 1 base, and 14 bases lay between the germline ends. From germline, CDR1 is SGHTA and CDR2 FQGNSA. This CDR3 region has 15 residues. In nucleotides, the CDR3 is TGTGCCAGCAGCTGGACTGGGGGAGCTTCCTACGAGCAGTACTTC. Protein product: CASSWTGGASYEQYF.

The chain recombines TRBV7-8 with TRBJ2-6, with a weak D call TRBD1 (5 bases). Between the trimmed V and J ends, which lost 1 base and 0 bases, there was a span of 16 bases. CDR3 length equals 19 residues. Germline assignment: CDR1 SGHVS and CDR2 FQNEAQ. CDR3 DNA: TGTGCCAGCAGCTTAGACCCAGGGATGGTCACCTCTGGGGCCAACGTCCTGACTTTC. It translates to CASSLDPGMVTSGANVLTF.

The CDR3 sequence is CAISESGQGRDQPQHF. The CDR3 nucleotides are TGTGCCATCAGTGAGTCGGGACAGGGTAGGGATCAGCCCCAGCATTTT. The chain is built from TRBV10-3 and TRBJ1-5; 9 bases fit TRBD1. Losses at the gene ends were 0 bases for V and 5 bases for J; bases not matched to a gene: 5. Germline V gene sequence: CDR1 ENHRY, CDR2 SYGVKD. The CDR3 spans 16 residues.

The chain joins TRBV4-1 to TRBJ1-2; D might be TRBD1 (6 bases). The CDR3 length is 15 residues. CDR1 MGHRA and CDR2 YSYEKL come from the germline V gene. V shed 0 bases and J shed 4 bases, with 12 bases lying between them. In DNA, the CDR3 is TGCGCCAGCAGCCAAGATAGGGGGGTCTCCTATGGCTACACCTTC. Residues: CASSQDRGVSYGYTF.

The chain combines TRBV4-1 with TRBJ2-2; D is uncertain. The CDR3 length is 15 residues. Germline assignment: CDR1 MGHRA and CDR2 YSYEKL. The V end was cut by 0 bases, the J end by 5 bases, with 10 bases between. The CDR3 loop is CASSQEGVLTGELFF. In nucleotides, the CDR3 is TGCGCCAGCAGCCAAGAAGGAGTTCTGACCGGGGAGCTGTTTTTT.

The chain combines TRBV6-1 with TRBJ2-7; no reliable D call. CDR1 MNHNS and CDR2 SASEGT come from the germline V gene. V was clipped by 2 bases and J by 0 bases, with 5 bases between them. The length of the CDR3 is 13 residues. CDR3 nucleotide sequence: TGTGCCAGCAGTGAAAGTGTCTCCTACGAGCAGTACTTC. Translated, it gives CASSESVSYEQYF.

The V and J genes are TRBV13 and TRBJ2-6, with TRBD1 matching over 7 bases. J was trimmed by 0 bases and V by 4 bases; bases with no gene match: 15. CDR1 is PRHDT and CDR2 is FYEKMQ in the germline V gene (reference sequence). This CDR3 region has 20 residues. Here the CDR3 reads CASSSTDIGTESSGANVLTF. CDR3 bases: TGTGCCAGCAGCTCTACTGATATAGGGACAGAGAGCTCTGGGGCCAACGTCCTGACTTTC.